The 24 T cell receptor beta chains presented below share a single source sample, sequenced in a study of shared clonotypes between healthy human individuals. TCRdb keeps only in-frame clones here, not all; method: immunoSEQ multiplex PCR. The data contain about 2 million clones, 95% of them seen just once; the ten biggest clones take up more than 0.1%. Sequencing input: naive CD4+ T cells sorted from blood. Documented subset: CD45RA+ positively selected. These receptors were taken from a man aged 18-30 years in good health.

This clone was counted a single time. The chain is built from TRBV28 and TRBJ2-6; unclear D gene. Germline CDR1 MDHEN, CDR2 SYDVKM. CDR3 length: 20 residues. Trimming removed 4 bases at V and 4 bases at J, with 26 bases between. The CDR3 loop reads CASSSQGRVNYDSGANVLTF. CDR3 in DNA: TGTGCCAGCAGTTCCCAAGGACGGGTCAATTACGATTCGGGGGCCAACGTCCTGACTTTC.

The rearrangement links TRBV9 to TRBJ2-5, with D possibly called TRBD1 or TRBD2 (6 bases each). Germline CDR1 and CDR2: SGDLS and YYNGEE. The CDR3 extends over 16 amino acids. Deletions cut 0 bases from V and 1 base from J, with 13 bases between. CDR3 protein: CASSVAQGTVQETQYF. The CDR3 nucleotides read TGTGCCAGCAGCGTAGCTCAGGGGACTGTCCAAGAGACCCAGTACTTC.

About this clone: Other DNA variants within this sample encode the same CDR3. The V gene is TRBV11-3, the J gene TRBJ2-7; 7 positions agree with TRBD1. With 6 bases clipped from V and 5 bases from J, the junction kept 4 bases outside the gene matches. The CDR3 runs 12 residues. Germline CDR1 is SGHNT and CDR2 is YENEEA. The CDR3 region has the DNA TGTGCCAGCAGTAGACAGGGAAACGAGCAGTACTTC. Protein sequence: CASSRQGNEQYF. The complete variable domain, with remaining parts taken from reference TRBV11-3 and TRBJ2-7, reads EAGVVQSPRYKIIEKKQPVAFWCNPISGHNTLYWYLQNLGQGPELLIRYENEEAVDDSQLPKDRFSAERLKGVDSTLKIQPAELGDSAVYLCASSRQGNEQYFGPGTRLTVT.

The chain carries TRBV30 and TRBJ1-3; D ambiguous. The CDR3 runs 14 residues. V was trimmed by 0 bases and J by 1 base, leaving 7 bases between them. The germline CDR1 and CDR2 sequences are GTSNPN and SVGIG (reference sequence). DNA of the CDR3: TGTGCCTGGAGTGTTTTGCGGTCTGGAAACACCATATATTTT. This translates into CAWSVLRSGNTIYF. The entire variable domain, with the rest obtained from reference TRBV30 and TRBJ1-3, is as follows: SQTIHQWPATLVQPVGSPLSLECTVEGTSNPNLYWYRQAAGRGLQLLFYSVGIGQISSEVPQNLSASRPQDRQFILSSKKLLLSDSGFYLCAWSVLRSGNTIYFGEGSWLTVV.

The chain is built from TRBV6-5 and TRBJ1-2; possibly TRBD1 for D (5 bases). The V and J ends lost 0 bases and 5 bases respectively, with 16 bases between them. The CDR3 loop spans 16 amino acids. CDR1 is MNHEY, CDR2 SVGAGI, per germline. The CDR3 coding sequence is TGTGCCAGCAGTTACTCGTTCCAGGGAGAGTCTTATGGCTACACCTTC. It is translated as CASSYSFQGESYGYTF.

This clone appeared a single time. The chain combines TRBV9 with TRBJ1-3; possibly TRBD1 for D (5 bases). V was shortened by 1 base and J by 2 bases, with 16 bases between the two germline ends. Germline loops: CDR1 SGDLS, CDR2 YYNGEE. The CDR3 has 17 amino acids. CDR3 DNA sequence: TGTGCCAGCAGCGTAATGGAGGAGGGGTCAACTGGAAACACCATATATTTT. Amino acid sequence: CASSVMEEGSTGNTIYF.

The V and J genes are TRBV6-6 and TRBJ1-3, with D unresolved. CDR1 is MNHNY and CDR2 is SVGAGI in the germline V gene (reference sequence). V was shortened by 5 bases and J by 1 base, with 9 bases between the two germline ends. This CDR3 has 14 amino acids. The CDR3: CASSQGLSGNTIYF. CDR3 coding DNA: TGTGCCAGCAGTCAAGGGCTTTCTGGAAACACCATATATTTT.

This clone has a single count. This chain links TRBV2 with TRBJ2-7; D gene unclear. Trimming took off 7 bases at V and 3 bases at J, with 16 bases between the two ends. The CDR3 has 14 residues. CDR1 is SNHLY and CDR2 is FYNNEI in the germline V gene. DNA of the CDR3: TGTGCCAGCAAGCGCCAATATTCCAACTACGAGCAGTACTTC. This codes for CASKRQYSNYEQYF.

A note on this clone: The sample carries other DNA sequences with the same CDR3. The chain has TRBV5-1 and TRBJ1-1; D gene ambiguous. V gave up 4 bases and J gave up 1 base, with 8 bases separating them. Looked up from germline, CDR1 is SGHRS and CDR2 is YFSETQ. The CDR3 contains 13 residues. The CDR3 loop reads CASSRNENTEAFF. The CDR3 bases are TGCGCCAGCAGCAGAAACGAGAACACTGAAGCTTTCTTT.

This chain connects TRBV6-5 to TRBJ2-5; D is unclear. With 6 bases removed from V and 7 bases from J, the gap between germline ends came to 12 bases. The CDR3 runs 12 residues. The germline V gene encodes CDR1 MNHEY and CDR2 SVGAGI. The CDR3 DNA follows: TGTGCCAGCAGCCGCAAAAGTGGGACCCAGTACTTC. Protein sequence: CASSRKSGTQYF.

The rearrangement uses TRBV6-1 and TRBJ1-6, with 11 bases that match TRBD1. J was trimmed by 10 bases and V by 4 bases; bases with no gene match: 9. Germline CDR1 MNHNS, CDR2 SASEGT. The CDR3 loop spans 16 amino acids. The CDR3 sequence is CASSVSLGTGGSPLHF. The DNA of the CDR3 is TGTGCCAGCAGTGTTTCTTTAGGGACAGGGGGATCACCCCTCCACTTT.

The chain uses TRBV5-6 and TRBJ2-1, with 7 nucleotides matching TRBD1. Trimming at V came to 3 bases and at J to 3 bases, leaving 6 bases not matched to a gene. Germline loops: CDR1 SGHDT, CDR2 YYEEEE. The CDR3 runs to 15 residues. In DNA, the CDR3 is TGTGCCAGCAGCTCAGGGGGTGACCTCTACAATGAGCAGTTCTTC. Translated, it gives CASSSGGDLYNEQFF.

To note about this clone: Other DNA sequences of this sample code for an identical CDR3. The chain links TRBV5-6 to TRBJ1-5; no firm D call. Germline CDR1 and CDR2: SGHDT and YYEEEE. The CDR3 has 13 residues. Deletions cut 5 bases from V and 4 bases from J, with 10 bases between. The CDR3 spells CASSLGPNQPQHF. CDR3 sequence (DNA): TGTGCCAGCAGTCTGGGCCCTAATCAGCCCCAGCATTTT.

This clone occurred once. The rearrangement links TRBV28 to TRBJ1-4; weak D call: TRBD1 (6 bases). The CDR3 consists of 13 residues. V lost 8 bases, J lost 7 bases, and 14 bases lay in between. Germline loops: CDR1 MDHEN, CDR2 SYDVKM. DNA for the CDR3: TGTGCCAGCCACAGGGCTGGAGGTGAAAAACTGTTTTTT. Protein product: CASHRAGGEKLFF.

V usage is TRBV19 and J usage is TRBJ2-4; D possibly corresponds to TRBD2 (5 bases). V lost 8 bases to trimming and J lost 1 base, with 6 bases between them. Germline assignment: CDR1 LNHDA and CDR2 SQIVND (reference sequence). The CDR3 covers 12 residues. The CDR3 here is CASGEAKNIQYF. The CDR3 nucleotides read TGTGCCAGTGGGGAGGCCAAAAACATTCAGTACTTC.

The chain recombines TRBV25-1 with TRBJ2-3; D perhaps matches TRBD1 (7 bases). CDR1 and CDR2 (germline): MGHDK, SYGVNS. The CDR3 contains 13 residues. Trimming took 7 bases from V and 4 from J, leaving 12 bases between them. CDR3 residues: CASTGGGADTQYF. Written as DNA, the CDR3 is TGTGCCAGCACAGGGGGAGGCGCAGATACGCAGTATTTT.

The J gene is TRBJ1-2, the V gene TRBV5-5; D remains ambiguous. V lost 4 bases and J 3 bases, leaving 13 bases between the germline ends. Germline V CDR1 and CDR2: SGHKS, YYEKEE (reference sequence). The CDR3 runs to 14 residues. CDR3 region: CASSPGPMDYGYTF. CDR3 in DNA: TGTGCCAGCAGCCCCGGGCCCATGGACTATGGCTACACCTTC.

This chain joins TRBV19 and TRBJ2-7, with a weak D call TRBD1 (6 bases). Per the germline V gene, CDR1 is LNHDA and CDR2 is SQIVND (reference sequence). CDR3 length equals 16 residues. Trimming removed 3 bases from V and 0 bases from J, with 15 bases in between. The CDR3 sequence is CASSMRTAVTSYEQYF. The CDR3 DNA reads TGTGCCAGTAGTATGAGGACAGCCGTTACCTCCTACGAGCAGTACTTC.

The V gene is TRBV6-5, the J gene TRBJ1-6; D unresolved. The CDR3 length is 15 residues. The germline gives CDR1 MNHEY, CDR2 SVGAGI. Trimming took 4 bases from V and 7 from J, leaving 14 bases between them. Written as DNA, the CDR3 is TGTGCCAGCAGTTCCCGGAGCCTTGGGAATTCACCCCTCCACTTT. It yields the protein CASSSRSLGNSPLHF.

The chain has TRBV5-1 and TRBJ1-2, with D tentatively TRBD1 (6 bases). V was pared by 3 bases and J by 3 bases, with 15 bases between. The CDR3 has 15 amino acids. Germline V CDR1 and CDR2: SGHRS, YFSETQ. CDR3 region: CASSSNTGTHYGYTF. The CDR3 DNA reads as TGCGCCAGCAGCTCGAATACCGGGACACACTATGGCTACACCTTC.

This chain uses TRBV4-1 with TRBJ1-2; D uncertain. The length of the CDR3 is 14 residues. V was cut by 0 bases and J by 5 bases, with 10 bases left in between. Germline V gives CDR1 MGHRA, CDR2 YSYEKL. In DNA form, the CDR3 reads TGCGCCAGCAGCCAAGACAGACCCACTTATGGCTACACCTTC. It is translated as CASSQDRPTYGYTF.

The chain combines TRBV11-3 with TRBJ1-1; no reliable D call. This CDR3 is built from 13 residues. Trimming left V 4 bases short and J 1 base short, with 7 bases between. Germline V gene lookup returns CDR1 SGHNT and CDR2 YENEEA. This CDR3 reads CASSYLGNTEAFF. CDR3 nucleotides: TGTGCCAGCAGCTACCTAGGGAACACTGAAGCTTTCTTT. Combining the CDR3 with reference TRBV11-3 and TRBJ1-1 gives the whole variable domain EAGVVQSPRYKIIEKKQPVAFWCNPISGHNTLYWYLQNLGQGPELLIRYENEEAVDDSQLPKDRFSAERLKGVDSTLKIQPAELGDSAVYLCASSYLGNTEAFFGQGTRLTVV.

CDR3 sequence reads: CASSFSGGPAKNIQYF. The DNA for the CDR3 is TGTGCCAGCAGTTTTAGCGGGGGGCCGGCCAAAAACATTCAGTACTTC. The rearrangement joins TRBV5-5 to TRBJ2-4, with 10 bases that match TRBD2. V dropped 5 bases and J dropped 1; count of bases not matched to a gene: 6. The CDR3 is made up of 16 amino acids. Germline V gene lookup returns CDR1 SGHKS and CDR2 YYEKEE (reference sequence).

A note on this clone: At one end the junction does not follow the germline gene, possibly because of a read error. V and J are TRBV7-7 and TRBJ2-5; 7 bases fit TRBD1. This CDR3 has 14 amino acids. CDR1 is SSHAT and CDR2 is FNYEAQ in the germline V gene (reference sequence). This chain's CDR3 is CASSLQGQFETQYF. CDR3 coding DNA: TGTGCTAGCAGCTTACAGGGGCAGTTTGAGACCCAGTACTTC.